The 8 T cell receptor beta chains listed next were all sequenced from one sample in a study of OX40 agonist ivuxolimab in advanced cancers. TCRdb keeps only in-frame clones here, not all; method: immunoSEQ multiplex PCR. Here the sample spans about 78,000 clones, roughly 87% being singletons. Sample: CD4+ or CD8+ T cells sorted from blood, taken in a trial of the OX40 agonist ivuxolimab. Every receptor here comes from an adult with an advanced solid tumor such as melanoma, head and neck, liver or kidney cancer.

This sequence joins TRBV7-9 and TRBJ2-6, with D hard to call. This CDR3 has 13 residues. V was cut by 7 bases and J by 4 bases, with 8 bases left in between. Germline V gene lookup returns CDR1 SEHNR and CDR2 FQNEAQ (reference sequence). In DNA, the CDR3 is TGTGCCAGCACCGAGAAGGGGGCCAACGTCCTGACTTTC. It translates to CASTEKGANVLTF. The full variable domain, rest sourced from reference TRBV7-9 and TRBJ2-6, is DTGVSQNPRHKITKRGQNVTFRCDPISEHNRLYWYRQTLGQGPEFLTYFQNEAQLEKSRLLSDRFSAERPKGSFSTLEIQRTEQGDSAMYLCASTEKGANVLTFGAGSRLTVL.

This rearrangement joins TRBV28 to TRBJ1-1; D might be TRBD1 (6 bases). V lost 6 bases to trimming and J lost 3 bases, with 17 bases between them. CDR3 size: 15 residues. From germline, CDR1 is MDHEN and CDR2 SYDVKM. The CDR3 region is CASRIGGARDTEAFF. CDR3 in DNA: TGTGCCAGCAGGATAGGGGGGGCACGCGACACTGAAGCTTTCTTT.

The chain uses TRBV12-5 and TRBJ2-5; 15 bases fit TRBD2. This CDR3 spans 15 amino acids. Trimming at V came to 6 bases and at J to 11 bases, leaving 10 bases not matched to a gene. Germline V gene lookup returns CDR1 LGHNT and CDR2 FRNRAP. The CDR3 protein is CASGPGLAGGREQYF. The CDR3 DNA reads TGTGCTAGTGGCCCAGGACTAGCGGGAGGGAGGGAGCAGTACTTC.

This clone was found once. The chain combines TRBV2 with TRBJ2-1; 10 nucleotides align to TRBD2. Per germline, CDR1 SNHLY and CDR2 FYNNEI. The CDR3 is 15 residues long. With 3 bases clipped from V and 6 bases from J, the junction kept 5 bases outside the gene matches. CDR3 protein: CASSDGTSGINEQFF. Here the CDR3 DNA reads TGTGCCAGCAGTGACGGTACTAGCGGGATCAATGAGCAGTTCTTC. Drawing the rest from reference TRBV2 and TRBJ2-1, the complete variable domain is EPEVTQTPSHQVTQMGQEVILRCVPISNHLYFYWYRQILGQKVEFLVSFYNNEISEKSEIFDDQFSVERPDGSNFTLKIRSTKLEDSAMYFCASSDGTSGINEQFFGPGTRLTVL.

CDR3 amino acids: CASSISGQGAPGELFF. CDR3 bases: TGTGCCAGCAGCATATCCGGACAGGGGGCGCCCGGGGAGCTGTTTTTT. V and J are TRBV9 and TRBJ2-2; 11 nucleotides align to TRBD1. The V and J ends lost 4 bases and 6 bases, in that order; junction bases with no gene match: 8. CDR3 size: 16 residues. Germline V CDR1 and CDR2: SGDLS, YYNGEE.

The CDR3 sequence: CASSLIGTSGTYEQYF. CDR3 DNA sequence: TGTGCCAGCAGCTTAATAGGGACTAGCGGGACCTACGAGCAGTACTTC. The chain uses TRBV7-3 and TRBJ2-7, with TRBD2 matching 13 bases. The CDR3 has 16 residues. Germline CDR1 reads SGHTA; CDR2 reads FQGTGA. The trim removed 1 base at V and 2 bases at J, leaving 2 bases unmatched.

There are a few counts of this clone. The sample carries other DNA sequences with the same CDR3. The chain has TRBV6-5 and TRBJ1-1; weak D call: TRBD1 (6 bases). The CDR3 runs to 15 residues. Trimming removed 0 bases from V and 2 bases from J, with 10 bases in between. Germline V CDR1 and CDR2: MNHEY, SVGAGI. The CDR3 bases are TGTGCCAGCAGTTACTCTGGGACACTAAACACTGAAGCTTTCTTT. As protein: CASSYSGTLNTEAFF.

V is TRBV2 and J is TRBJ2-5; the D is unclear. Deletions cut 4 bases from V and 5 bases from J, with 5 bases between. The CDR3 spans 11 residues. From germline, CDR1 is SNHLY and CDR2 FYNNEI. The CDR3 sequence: CASSGVETQYF. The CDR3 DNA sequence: TGTGCCAGCAGTGGTGTGGAGACCCAGTACTTC.